Sequencing of this T cell receptor beta chain was carried out in a study of a mutant IDH1 vaccine in newly diagnosed glioma. Study-level background: Radiotherapy alone preceded vaccination by 4-6 weeks; alternatively, vaccination started with temozolomide cycles. Treated patients had a mean age of approximately 40 years and a sex split that was roughly 60% male and 37.5% female. Prior therapy was radiotherapy, temozolomide, or both; most received both.

On this clone itself: Its antigen is not identified.

Noted time point: week 11, during vaccination. Each dose delivered 300 ug of mutant IDH1 20-mer peptide subcutaneously with imiquimod. Trimming removed 2 bases at V and 4 bases at J, with 15 bases between. The germline V gene has CDR1 GTSNPN and CDR2 SVGIG (reference sequence). The CDR3 runs to 15 residues. Profiled with immunoSEQ multiplex PCR; TCRdb holds only in-frame clones, not every one. The table shows about 32,000 clones, with about 78% occurring only once. The sequenced sample was PBMCs, obtained from a glioma patient whose treatment included an IDH1 peptide vaccine. The J gene is TRBJ2-1, the V gene TRBV30; maybe TRBD2 (5 bases). The receptor was derived from a man aged 30 to 39 with glioma. In DNA, the CDR3 is TGTGCCTGGAGTAACCCCCTTACGGGGTACAATGAGCAGTTCTTC. This translates into CAWSNPLTGYNEQFF. Complete variable domain (other parts from reference TRBV30 and TRBJ2-1): SQTIHQWPATLVQPVGSPLSLECTVEGTSNPNLYWYRQAAGRGLQLLFYSVGIGQISSEVPQNLSASRPQDRQFILSSKKLLLSDSGFYLCAWSNPLTGYNEQFFGPGTRLTVL.